These 7 T cell receptor beta chains originate from one sample sequenced in a study of molecular identifiers for immune sequencing clone quantification. Via MiXCR, TCRdb re-called the PCR reads, giving one row per CDR3 protein. This sample has 75,000 to 100,000 distinct CDR3 sequences, with 15% to 20% found just once. Sequenced: naive CD8+ T cells from blood, with Jurkat cell RNA spiked in. Subset defined: FACS-sorted CD8+CD4-CCR7+CD45RA+ naive T cells. The receptor set was obtained from a human donor in good health. Some libraries in this study had Jurkat cell RNA spiked in.

This clonotype has a count of ten or more. The chain uses TRBV7-9 and TRBJ1-1; TRBD1 might be the D (5 bases). The V gene lost 6 bases and the J gene lost 4 bases, with 12 bases spanning the gap. Germline CDR1 SEHNR, CDR2 FQNEAQ (reference sequence). The CDR3 length is 13 residues. CDR3 loop: CASRDTAGTEAFF. DNA for the CDR3: TGTGCCAGCAGGGACACAGCAGGCACTGAAGCTTTCTTT.

There are many counts of this clonotype. The V call is TRBV6-2 or TRBV6-3, the J call TRBJ2-7, with TRBD2 as a possible D gene (6 bases). V shed 2 bases and J shed 2 bases, with 16 bases lying between them. The CDR3 length is 16 residues. Per germline, CDR1 MNHEY and CDR2 SVGEGT. CDR3 in DNA: TGTGCCAGCAGTTACCTTAACGGGACTCCTCCCTACGAGCAGTACTTC. Amino acid sequence: CASSYLNGTPPYEQYF.

This clonotype was seen ten or more times. The rearrangement links TRBV6-2 or TRBV6-3 to TRBJ2-1; TRBD2 aligns across 9 bases. V lost 6 bases to trimming and J lost 14 bases; unmatched junction nucleotides: 8. From germline, CDR1 is MNHEY and CDR2 SVGEGT. The CDR3 extends over 12 amino acids. The CDR3 DNA reads TGTGCCAGCAGCCTTAGCGGGAGTAATGAGTTCTTC. Encoded protein: CASSLSGSNEFF.

The chain couples TRBV7-9 to TRBJ2-3, with 9 positions matching TRBD1. CDR1 and CDR2 from the germline V gene are SEHNR and FQNEAQ (reference sequence). The CDR3 totals 17 residues. V gave up 2 bases and J gave up 4 bases; unmatched junction bases: 10. The CDR3 DNA is TGTGCCAGCAGCTTAAGGCCCGGGACAGGGAGGCCAGATACGCAGTATTTT. Translated: CASSLRPGTGRPDTQYF.

On this clonotype itself: A much larger clone differs from this one at a single base, so this may be a read error. The chain links TRBV25-1 to TRBJ2-7; 7 nucleotides agree with TRBD1. The CDR3 has 15 amino acids. CDR1 is MGHDK, CDR2 SYGVNS, per germline. The junction had 6 bases not matched to a gene; V was cut back by 1 base and J by 3 bases. The CDR3 coding sequence is TGTGCCAGCAGTGAATGGACAGGTGGGGGCTACGAGCAGTACTTC. Translation gives CASSEWTGGGYEQYF.

This clonotype was counted many times. The J gene is TRBJ2-6, the V gene TRBV29-1; D perhaps matches TRBD2 (6 bases). Trimming removed 4 bases at V and 0 bases at J, with 10 bases between. Germline CDR1 and CDR2: SQVTM and ANQGSEA. The CDR3 covers 15 residues. As DNA, the CDR3 is TGCAGCGTTGTTGGGGGGAGCTCTGGGGCCAACGTCCTGACTTTC. It yields the protein CSVVGGSSGANVLTF.

This clonotype has only a few counts. A much larger clone differs from this one at a single base, so this may be a read error. In DNA form, the CDR3 reads TGTGCCCGCAGCCCGACAGGGACTAACTCTGGGGCCAACGTCCTGACTTTC. Protein product: CARSPTGTNSGANVLTF. The J gene is TRBJ2-6, the V gene TRBV9; tentatively, D is TRBD1 or TRBD2 (7 bases each). Looked up from germline, CDR1 is SGDLS and CDR2 is YYNGEE. The CDR3 has 17 residues.